This T cell receptor (beta chain) was sequenced in a study of regulatory T cells in long-lasting Graves disease. On the study more broadly: Antithyroid drug use was under 3 months in newly diagnosed Graves' patients. Overall study results and limits: Reduced TCR diversity was observed in persistent Graves' patients versus newly diagnosed patients.

This clonotype was counted only a few times. Its antigen remains unidentified. Assembly of TCR beta libraries relied on iRepertoire HTBI primers together with Arm-PCR of CDR3 regions. TCRdb called the multiplex PCR reads again in MiXCR, with one record for every CDR3 protein. In the table there are about 470,000 distinct CDR3 sequences, around 14% of which are singletons. Germline V lookup: CDR1 DFQATT, CDR2 SNEGSKA (reference sequence). The trim removed 2 bases at V and 3 bases at J, leaving 10 bases unmatched. The CDR3 spans 16 residues. Specified time point: newly diagnosed GD, antithyroid drugs for less than 3 months. Researchers made the TCR library from RNA that was extracted from PBMCs. The patients included were those that came from an endocrinology department in Xi'an, China. These same records also appear under a second study, on T cells in Graves' hyperthyroidism and ophthalmopathy. As reported in that work: A model using 13 V-J features told ophthalmopathy apart from stable hyperthyroidism.

The V gene is TRBV20-1, the J gene TRBJ2-1, with 7 bases matching TRBD1. The sequence was collected from a young woman with Graves disease. The starting material was peripheral blood mononuclear cells (PBMCs), obtained at new diagnosis, from a patient treated with antithyroid drugs. CDR3: CSARLLDRAFYNEQFF. The CDR3, as DNA: TGCAGTGCTAGACTTCTCGACAGGGCATTCTACAATGAGCAGTTCTTC.